Shown below are 20 T cell receptor beta chains from a single sample sequenced in a study of long-term antiretroviral therapy in people with HIV. The assay, immunoSEQ v3.0, was run at survey level. This table comes from immunoSEQ multiplex PCR, and its TCRdb copy is limited to in-frame clones, with some not included. The sample yields thousands of clones, around four fifths seen once. The starting material was unsorted PBMCs, obtained 0.5 years before starting antiretroviral therapy. The receptor source for this set is a man aged 40-55 years with HIV.

The chain is built from TRBV6-5 and TRBJ2-2; 13 bases align to TRBD2. V shed 6 bases and J 9 bases; nucleotides not matched to a gene: 7. The CDR3 loop spans 15 amino acids. The germline V gene encodes CDR1 MNHEY and CDR2 SVGAGI. CDR3 region: CASSETSGGLRELFF. In nucleotides, the CDR3 is TGTGCCAGCAGCGAGACTAGCGGGGGGTTAAGGGAGCTGTTTTTT.

The rearrangement links TRBV19 to TRBJ2-7; 12 nucleotides align to TRBD1. V lost 3 bases to trimming and J lost 3 bases; unmatched junction nucleotides: 9. Looked up from germline, CDR1 is LNHDA and CDR2 is SQIVND (reference sequence). The CDR3 is 17 amino acids. CDR3 coding DNA: TGTGCCAGTAGTATTACCGGGACAGGGGGCAAAGACTACGAGCAGTACTTC. Translated: CASSITGTGGKDYEQYF.

The V gene is TRBV4-1, the J gene TRBJ1-6, with D perhaps matching TRBD1 (6 bases). Trimming pared 1 base from V and 7 bases from J, leaving 11 bases between. Germline CDR1 is MGHRA and CDR2 is YSYEKL. The CDR3 length is 15 residues. The CDR3 loop is CASSQGGGGNSPLHF. The CDR3 bases are TGCGCCAGCAGCCAAGGAGGGGGGGGAAATTCACCCCTCCACTTT.

The chain recombines TRBV27 with TRBJ1-4, with TRBD1 matching 8 bases. Germline CDR1 reads MNHEY; CDR2 reads SMNVEV (reference sequence). With V trimmed by 5 bases and J by 8 bases, 13 bases remained unmatched. The CDR3 spans 16 residues. CDR3 in DNA: TGTGCCAGCAGTCCCGGGACAGGAAATTATAAGGAAAAACTGTTTTTT. Translation: CASSPGTGNYKEKLFF.

The genes are TRBV19 and TRBJ2-2; no clear D gene. From germline, CDR1 is LNHDA and CDR2 SQIVND (reference sequence). V was shortened by 6 bases and J by 2 bases, with 7 bases between the two germline ends. The length of the CDR3 is 13 residues. The CDR3 is CASSTYNTGELFF. DNA of the CDR3: TGTGCCAGTAGCACCTACAACACCGGGGAGCTGTTTTTT.

This chain uses TRBV5-8 with TRBJ2-7, with 8 bases that match TRBD2. The CDR3 is made up of 13 amino acids. V lost 4 bases to trimming and J lost 3 bases; unmatched junction nucleotides: 3. Germline V gene sequence: CDR1 SGHTS, CDR2 YDEGEE. Here the CDR3 reads CASSAGGDYEQYF. CDR3 DNA sequence: TGTGCCAGCAGCGCCGGGGGGGACTACGAGCAGTACTTC.

In nucleotides, the CDR3 is TGTGCCAGCAGCGTAGCAGTGGGGCAAGGAACAGATACGCAGTATTTT. Its protein product is CASSVAVGQGTDTQYF. The gene calls are TRBV9 and TRBJ2-3; the D gene is possibly TRBD1 (5 bases). V was cut by 0 bases and J by 3 bases, with 14 bases left in between. The germline V gene has CDR1 SGDLS and CDR2 YYNGEE. This CDR3 contains 16 residues.

The chain carries TRBV19 and TRBJ2-7; D possibly corresponds to TRBD1 (6 bases). The germline V and J ends were trimmed by 10 bases and 6 bases, with 16 bases remaining between them. Germline V gene lookup returns CDR1 LNHDA and CDR2 SQIVND (reference sequence). There are 12 residues in the CDR3. The CDR3, as DNA: TGTGCCACCTGGACAGAGGTGGGCGAGCAGTACTTC. Translating it yields CATWTEVGEQYF.

The sample holds a few counts of this clone. The V and J genes are TRBV7-6 and TRBJ2-5, with 9 positions matching TRBD2. The J segment lost 3 bases and the V segment lost 3 bases, leaving 2 bases of the junction unmatched. The CDR3 length is 14 residues. Germline V CDR1 and CDR2: SGHVS, FNYEAQ. CDR3: CASSFSSGEETQYF. DNA for the CDR3: TGTGCCAGCAGCTTTTCTAGCGGGGAAGAGACCCAGTACTTC.

The gene calls are TRBV6-5 and TRBJ1-1, with TRBD1 matching over 7 bases. Germline V gene data show CDR1 as MNHEY and CDR2 as SVGAGI. This CDR3 contains 13 residues. After removal of 5 bases from V and 5 bases from J, the junction contained 5 bases not matched to a gene. The chain's CDR3 is CASSASTGTEAFF. For the CDR3, the DNA is TGTGCCAGCAGTGCCTCGACAGGGACTGAAGCTTTCTTT.

The chain has TRBV9 and TRBJ2-1; TRBD1 matches at 9 bases. The J segment lost 6 bases and the V segment lost 6 bases, leaving 4 bases of the junction unmatched. The germline V gene encodes CDR1 SGDLS and CDR2 YYNGEE. The CDR3 length is 13 residues. The CDR3 region is CASKGGQGNEQFF. CDR3 in DNA: TGTGCCAGCAAGGGGGGACAGGGCAATGAGCAGTTCTTC.

The genes are TRBV5-8 and TRBJ1-4; TRBD1 is a possible D gene (6 bases). Trimming took 1 base from V and 0 from J, leaving 10 bases between them. This CDR3 has 16 residues. Germline V gives CDR1 SGHTS, CDR2 YDEGEE. The CDR3 DNA is TGTGCCAGCAGCTTGCAGGGGCAAGCAACTAATGAAAAACTGTTTTTT. Translated, it gives CASSLQGQATNEKLFF.

The chain joins TRBV27 to TRBJ2-7, with TRBD1 matching over 11 bases. Per the germline V gene, CDR1 is MNHEY and CDR2 is SMNVEV (reference sequence). This CDR3 spans 13 amino acids. After removal of 8 bases from V and 9 bases from J, the junction contained 9 bases not matched to a gene. Here the CDR3 DNA reads TGTGCCAGCTGGGACAGGGGGTTCAATGGGCAGTACTTC. This encodes CASWDRGFNGQYF.

This clone qualifies as medium-sized. The V call is TRBV5-1, the J call TRBJ2-7, with TRBD2 matching over 7 bases. The trim removed 0 bases at V and 4 bases at J, leaving 1 base unmatched. The CDR3 totals 13 residues. CDR1 and CDR2 (germline): SGHRS, YFSETQ. CDR3 residues: CASSLGGGYEQYF. In DNA, the CDR3 is TGCGCCAGCAGCTTGGGGGGAGGGTACGAGCAGTACTTC. The whole variable domain, filled in from reference TRBV5-1 and TRBJ2-7, reads KAGVTQTPRYLIKTRGQQVTLSCSPISGHRSVSWYQQTPGQGLQFLFEYFSETQRNKGNFPGRFSGRQFSNSRSEMNVSTLELGDSALYLCASSLGGGYEQYFGPGTRLTVT.

V is TRBV11-2 and J is TRBJ2-7; D is possibly TRBD2 (5 bases). Germline CDR1 is SGHAT and CDR2 is FQNNGV. CDR3 length: 13 residues. V shed 0 bases and J shed 4 bases, with 7 bases lying between them. The CDR3 loop is CASSLEEGYEQYF. The CDR3 DNA reads TGTGCCAGCAGCTTAGAAGAGGGTTACGAGCAGTACTTC.

The rearrangement links TRBV30 to TRBJ1-3; D call uncertain. The germline gives CDR1 GTSNPN, CDR2 SVGIG (reference sequence). The V end was cut by 0 bases, the J end by 6 bases, with 6 bases between. CDR3 length: 12 amino acids. The CDR3, as DNA: TGTGCCTGGAGTGTAGTCACAAACACCATATATTTT. Translated: CAWSVVTNTIYF.

The chain combines TRBV5-1 with TRBJ2-3; TRBD2 aligns across 7 bases. Trimming removed 0 bases from V and 3 bases from J; junction bases left unmatched: 1. Germline V gene lookup returns CDR1 SGHRS and CDR2 YFSETQ. The CDR3 loop spans 14 amino acids. The CDR3 DNA is TGCGCCAGCAGCTTGGCGGGGGGAACAGATACGCAGTATTTT. It translates to CASSLAGGTDTQYF. Drawing the rest from reference TRBV5-1 and TRBJ2-3, the complete variable domain is KAGVTQTPRYLIKTRGQQVTLSCSPISGHRSVSWYQQTPGQGLQFLFEYFSETQRNKGNFPGRFSGRQFSNSRSEMNVSTLELGDSALYLCASSLAGGTDTQYFGPGTRLTVL.

The rearrangement joins TRBV27 to TRBJ2-7; 9 bases are a match to TRBD1. V lost 11 bases and J lost 6; bases outside the gene matches: 8. CDR1 is MNHEY, CDR2 SMNVEV, per germline (reference sequence). This CDR3 contains 12 residues. The CDR3 spells CALGRTGVEQYF. CDR3 coding DNA: TGTGCCCTTGGCCGGACAGGGGTCGAGCAGTACTTC.

The chain is built from TRBV7-8 and TRBJ2-1; no reliable D call. Trimming removed 4 bases at V and 6 bases at J, with 10 bases between. CDR3 length equals 13 residues. Per the germline V gene, CDR1 is SGHVS and CDR2 is FQNEAQ. The CDR3 nucleotides read TGTGCCAGCAGCTCCTCCAGACGCAATGAGCAGTTCTTC. It is translated as CASSSSRRNEQFF. Supplemented by reference TRBV7-8 and TRBJ2-1, the full variable domain reads GAGVSQSPRYKVAKRGQDVALRCDPISGHVSLFWYQQALGQGPEFLTYFQNEAQLDKSGLPSDRFFAERPEGSVSTLKIQRTQQEDSAVYLCASSSSRRNEQFFGPGTRLTVL.

This rearrangement joins TRBV6-5 to TRBJ1-6; 7 bases fit TRBD1. The CDR3 runs to 11 residues. Germline trimming cut 4 bases from V and 13 bases from J; bases unmatched to any gene: 1. From germline, CDR1 is MNHEY and CDR2 SVGAGI. The CDR3, as DNA: TGTGCCAGCAGTTCAGGGGGGCCCCTCCACTTT. This translates into CASSSGGPLHF.